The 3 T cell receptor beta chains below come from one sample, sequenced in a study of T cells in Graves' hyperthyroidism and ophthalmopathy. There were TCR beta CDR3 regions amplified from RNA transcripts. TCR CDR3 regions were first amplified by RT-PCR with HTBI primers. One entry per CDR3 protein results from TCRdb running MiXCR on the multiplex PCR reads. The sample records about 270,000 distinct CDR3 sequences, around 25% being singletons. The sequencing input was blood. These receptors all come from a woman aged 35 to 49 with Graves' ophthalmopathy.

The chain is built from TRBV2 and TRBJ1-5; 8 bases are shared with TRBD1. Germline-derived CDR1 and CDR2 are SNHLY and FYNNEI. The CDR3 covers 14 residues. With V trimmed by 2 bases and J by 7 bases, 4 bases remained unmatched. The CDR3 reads CASSELTGEQPQHF. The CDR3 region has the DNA TGTGCCAGCAGTGAATTGACAGGGGAACAGCCCCAGCATTTT.

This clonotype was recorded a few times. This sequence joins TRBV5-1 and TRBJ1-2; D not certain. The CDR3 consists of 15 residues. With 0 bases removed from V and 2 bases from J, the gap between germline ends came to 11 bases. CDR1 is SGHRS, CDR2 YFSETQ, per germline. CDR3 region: CASSLALGSNYGYTF. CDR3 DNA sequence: TGCGCCAGCAGCTTGGCGCTGGGATCAAACTATGGCTACACCTTC.

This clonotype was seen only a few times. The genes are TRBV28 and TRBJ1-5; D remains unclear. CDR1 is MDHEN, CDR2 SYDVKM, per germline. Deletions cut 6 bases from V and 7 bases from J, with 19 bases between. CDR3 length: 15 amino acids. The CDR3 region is CASRPAAVARQPQHF. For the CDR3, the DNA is TGTGCCAGCAGACCCGCGGCTGTAGCAAGACAGCCCCAGCATTTT.